The following is a TCR beta chain sequence with its context. One junction end disagrees with the germline gene, perhaps due to a read error. This entry belongs to a study of T-cell memory formation after mild COVID-19. TCRdb itself ran the 5' RACE reads through MiXCR, one entry per CDR3 protein. The repertoire holds about 470,000 distinct CDR3 sequences, with around a quarter as singletons. The germline gives CDR1 SGHRS, CDR2 YFSETQ. CDR3 length equals 16 residues. The chain employs TRBV5-1 and TRBJ2-3; 11 bases align to TRBD2. The TCR originated in an adult woman who had mild COVID-19 (a few samples of this study predate the infection). Cell type and time point are not known. Material: PBMCs or a T cell subset sorted from them (not recorded which). CDR3 residues: CDSSSSSGGSTDTQYF. The CDR3 nucleotides read TGCGACAGCAGCTCCTCTAGCGGGGGGAGCACAGATACGCAGTATTTT.